A selection of T cell receptor beta chains follows, all from one sample in a study of T cell repertoires in cytomegalovirus infection. MiXCR was run by TCRdb on the reads, yielding one entry per CDR3 protein. Of 270,000 or so distinct CDR3 sequences listed, 15% to 20% were seen once; the top ten hold over 40%. The sequenced sample was CD8+ T cells from PBMCs. The receptor set was obtained from a human donor in good health (CMV status not recorded). Some clones in this sample may be carry-over from other donors' samples. CDR3s include the opening cysteine and the closing phenylalanine or tryptophan.

CDR3 length | J gene | V gene | CDR3 protein
14 | TRBJ1-3 | TRBV7-6 | CASSLAGGAYTIYF
14 | TRBJ1-2 | TRBV7-2 | CASSLSRFYYGYTF
12 | TRBJ1-1 | TRBV28 | CASSLGVAEAFF
14 | TRBJ1-2 | TRBV11-2 | CASSLASGYEGYTF
13 | TRBJ2-3 | TRBV7-8 | CASSLLDKDTQYF
15 | TRBJ2-1 | TRBV27 | CASSLTASSYNEQFF
14 | TRBJ2-7 | TRBV7-9 | CASSSSGQQFEQYF
14 | TRBJ2-2 | TRBV7-9 | CASSVDRAAGELFF
19 | TRBJ1-2 | TRBV12-3/TRBV12-4 | CASSPHMTGGSYVSYGYTF
15 | TRBJ2-5 | TRBV15 | CATSETPVDLETQYF
13 | TRBJ2-3 | TRBV27 | CASRETSTDTQYF
13 | TRBJ2-1 | TRBV7-2 | CASSFTIGNEQFF
15 | TRBJ1-1 | TRBV13 | CASSDRDLGYTEAFF
10 | TRBJ2-1 | TRBV29-1 | CSVGGREQFF
16 | TRBJ2-3 | TRBV6-5 | CATRTSGRRSTDTQYF
15 | TRBJ1-4 | TRBV12-3/TRBV12-4 | CASSLSAKGGEKLFF
16 | TRBJ2-2 | TRBV7-8 | CASRVWRGENTGELFF
15 | TRBJ2-2 | TRBV3-1 | CASSQAGANVGELFF
15 | TRBJ2-1 | TRBV5-5 | CASSPQGGSYNEQFF
15 | TRBJ1-6 | TRBV24-1 | CATSQNTGIHSPLHF
14 | TRBJ2-7 | TRBV2 | CASSEPGQAYEQYF
12 | TRBJ2-1 | TRBV7-2 | CASSSLSNEQFF
13 | TRBJ1-1 | TRBV20-1 | CSARGWEYTEAFF
14 | TRBJ2-1 | TRBV5-1 | CASSLSGGRREQFF
14 | TRBJ1-1 | TRBV28 | CASRATGRNTEAFF
16 | TRBJ2-3 | TRBV6-5 | CASRPGTSGATDTQYF
14 | TRBJ2-7 | TRBV7-2 | CASSISGGPDEQYF